This T cell receptor beta chain was sequenced during a study of control samples from healthy donors and cancer patients. The germline gives CDR1 MGHDK, CDR2 SYGVNS. This CDR3 has 11 amino acids. Trimming stripped 4 bases from V and 8 bases from J, with 8 bases between. Data came from immunoSEQ multiplex PCR; TCRdb stores just in-frame clones and leaves some out. Among over 150,000 clones listed, about 90% were seen once. This chain uses TRBV25-1 with TRBJ1-2, with unresolved D. This clonotype was sampled from a woman between 45 and 60 years old in good health. Sequences were obtained from blood. The CDR3 protein is CASSVGYGYTF. CDR3 DNA sequence: TGTGCCAGCAGTGTAGGGTACGGCTACACCTTC.